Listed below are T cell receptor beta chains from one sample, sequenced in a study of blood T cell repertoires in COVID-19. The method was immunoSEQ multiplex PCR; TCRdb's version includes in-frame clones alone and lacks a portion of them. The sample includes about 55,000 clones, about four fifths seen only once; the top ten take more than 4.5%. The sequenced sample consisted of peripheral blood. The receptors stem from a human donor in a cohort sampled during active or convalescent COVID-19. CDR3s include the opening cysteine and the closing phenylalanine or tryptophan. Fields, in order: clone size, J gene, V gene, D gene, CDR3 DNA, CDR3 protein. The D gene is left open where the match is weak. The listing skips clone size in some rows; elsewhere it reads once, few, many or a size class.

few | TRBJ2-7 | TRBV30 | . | TGTGCCTGGAGTGCCTTGGGACACCCCTACGAGCAGTACTTC | CAWSALGHPYEQYF
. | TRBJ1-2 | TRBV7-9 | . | TGTGCCAGCAGCTTACGAGGACACAGGTCGGGTAACTATGGCTACACCTTC | CASSLRGHRSGNYGYTF
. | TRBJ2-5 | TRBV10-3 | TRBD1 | TGTGCCATCAAGGCCGGGACAGGGATCGAGACCCAGTACTTC | CAIKAGTGIETQYF
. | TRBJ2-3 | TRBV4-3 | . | TGCGCCAGCAGCCAAGGAGGGCTAGCAATCACAGATACGCAGTATTTT | CASSQGGLAITDTQYF
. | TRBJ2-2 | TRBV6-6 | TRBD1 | TGTGCCAGCAGTCCCCGGACAGGGAAAACCGGGGAGCTGTTTTTT | CASSPRTGKTGELFF
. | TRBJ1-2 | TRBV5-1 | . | TGCGCCAGCAGCTTGGAACGGAACTATGGCTACACCTTC | CASSLERNYGYTF
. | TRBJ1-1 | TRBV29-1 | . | TGCAGCGTTGATGCAGGGGAGTGGGTCACTGAAGCTTTCTTT | CSVDAGEWVTEAFF
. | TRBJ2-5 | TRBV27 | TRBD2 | TGTGCCAGCACCTCACTAGCGGGAGCTAAAGAGACCCAGTACTTC | CASTSLAGAKETQYF
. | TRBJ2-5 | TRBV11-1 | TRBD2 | TGTGCCAGCAGCTCAACGGGACTAGCGGTAACCCAGTACTTC | CASSSTGLAVTQYF
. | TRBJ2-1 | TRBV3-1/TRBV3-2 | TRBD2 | TGTGCCAGCAGCCCCCTAGCGGGGGGGCCGAATGAGCAGTTCTTC | CASSPLAGGPNEQFF
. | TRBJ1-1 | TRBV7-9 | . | TGTGCCAGCAGCTACCAGGACAGACGGACTGAAGCTTTCTTT | CASSYQDRRTEAFF
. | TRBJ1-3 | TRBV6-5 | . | TGTGCCAGCAGCAGGGAATCGACTGGAAACACCATATATTTT | CASSRESTGNTIYF
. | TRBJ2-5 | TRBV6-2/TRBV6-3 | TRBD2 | TGTGCCAGCAGTCCCCCCGGACTAGCGGGGAGAGAGACCCAGTACTTC | CASSPPGLAGRETQYF
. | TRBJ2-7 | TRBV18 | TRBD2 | TGTGCCAGCTCACCACCTCGGGTAGCGGGGACGAGCTCCTACGAGCAGTACTTC | CASSPPRVAGTSSYEQYF
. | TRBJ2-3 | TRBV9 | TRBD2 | TGTGCCAGCAGCGGAAAGCGGGGGAGTTACGCCGCGTTTAGCACAGATACGCAGTATTTT | CASSGKRGSYAAFSTDTQYF
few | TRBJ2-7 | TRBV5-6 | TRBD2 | TGTGCCAGCAGTTTATTCAATCGGGGGAGGGCTGCCTACGAGCAGTACTTC | CASSLFNRGRAAYEQYF
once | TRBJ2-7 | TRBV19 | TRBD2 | TGTGCCAGTAGTGCCGGACTAGCGGGGGGAACCTACGAGCAGTACTTC | CASSAGLAGGTYEQYF
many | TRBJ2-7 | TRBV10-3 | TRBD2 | TGTGCCATCAGTGTAGCGGGGGGAGTGATCTACGAGCAGTACTTC | CAISVAGGVIYEQYF
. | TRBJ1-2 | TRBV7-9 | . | TGTGCCAGCAGCCATTGGGGGCAATCCAACCTTAACTATGGCTACACCTTC | CASSHWGQSNLNYGYTF
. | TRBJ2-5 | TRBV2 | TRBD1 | TGTGCCAGCAGAGAAACAGGGGCCCCGCAAGAGACCCAGTACTTC | CASRETGAPQETQYF
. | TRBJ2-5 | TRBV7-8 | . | TGTGCCAGCAGCAGGGGGCGGGGGGATGGAGGGACCCAGTACTTC | CASSRGRGDGGTQYF
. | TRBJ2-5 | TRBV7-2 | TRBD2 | TGTGCCAGCAGCTATAGCGGGGGGGGAGAGACCCAGTACTTC | CASSYSGGGETQYF
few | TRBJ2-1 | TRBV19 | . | TGTGCCAGTAGTATAGTGCCCAGCAATGAGCAGTTCTTC | CASSIVPSNEQFF
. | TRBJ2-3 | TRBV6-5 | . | TGTGCCAGCAGTTACTCCTCGAGCACGAGCACAGATACGCAGTATTTT | CASSYSSSTSTDTQYF
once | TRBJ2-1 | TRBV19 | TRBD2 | TGTGCCAGTAGTATCGGAGCGGGGGGGCCCAATGAGCAGTTCTTC | CASSIGAGGPNEQFF
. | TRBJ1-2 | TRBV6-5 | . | TGTGCCAGCAGTCCTACTGGGGAGTGGGGCTACACCTTC | CASSPTGEWGYTF
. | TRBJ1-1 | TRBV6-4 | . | TGTGCCAGCAGTGACTCTCGGAACACTGAAGCTTTCTTT | CASSDSRNTEAFF
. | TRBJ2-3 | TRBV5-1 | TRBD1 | TGCGCCAGCAGCTTGGCGGGACAGGGGGCTACAGATACGCAGTATTTT | CASSLAGQGATDTQYF
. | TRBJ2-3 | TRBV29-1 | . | TGCAGCGGCGGGGGCCACAGGGATACGCAGTATTTT | CSGGGHRDTQYF
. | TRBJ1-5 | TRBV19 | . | TGTGCCAGTAGTCGGGAGGGGGGACTTTCCCGGTATAGCAATCAGCCCCAGCATTTT | CASSREGGLSRYSNQPQHF
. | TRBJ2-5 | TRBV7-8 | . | TGTGCCAGCAGCTTAAGACTGTTGGAGACCCAGTACTTC | CASSLRLLETQYF
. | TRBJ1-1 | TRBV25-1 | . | TGTGCCACCCTTGGAGGACTGAACACTGAAGCTTTCTTT | CATLGGLNTEAFF
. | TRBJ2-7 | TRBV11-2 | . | TGTGCCAGCAGCCGCGTTGAGGCGAGCTCCTACGAGCAGTACTTC | CASSRVEASSYEQYF
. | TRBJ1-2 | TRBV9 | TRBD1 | TGTGCCAGCAGCTCAGACAGGGGTTTTGGCTACACCTTC | CASSSDRGFGYTF
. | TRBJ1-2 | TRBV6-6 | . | TGTGCCACTACCGAGGGCCTCTATGGCTACACCTTC | CATTEGLYGYTF
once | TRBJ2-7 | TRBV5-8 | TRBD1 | TGTGCCAGCAGCCCATCCGGGACAGAATTACCCTACGAGCAGTACTTC | CASSPSGTELPYEQYF
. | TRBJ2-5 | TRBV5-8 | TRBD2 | TGTGCCAGCACCGCTAGCGGGGGTGCCAAGGAGACCCAGTACTTC | CASTASGGAKETQYF
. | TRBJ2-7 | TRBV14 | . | TGTGCCAGCAGCCAAGCGTACGAGCAGTACTTC | CASSQAYEQYF
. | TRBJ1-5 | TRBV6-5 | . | TGTGCCTCATTGAGGGCAGGGGCCTTCAATCAGCCCCAGCATTTT | CASLRAGAFNQPQHF
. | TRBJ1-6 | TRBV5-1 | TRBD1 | TGCGCCAGCAGCTTGAGACAGGGGGGTAATTCACCCCTCCACTTT | CASSLRQGGNSPLHF
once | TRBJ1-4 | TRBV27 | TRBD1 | TGTGCCAGCAGTTTCCAAGGGACAGGGGAAAAACTGTTTTTT | CASSFQGTGEKLFF
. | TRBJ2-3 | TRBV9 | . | TGTGCCAGCAGCGTAGGAGCAGGGCAGGGTGGGACAGATACGCAGTATTTT | CASSVGAGQGGTDTQYF
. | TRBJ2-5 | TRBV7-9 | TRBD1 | TGTGCCAGCAGCCCCTTCAATGTGACAGGGGGCGCGGAGACCCAGTACTTC | CASSPFNVTGGAETQYF
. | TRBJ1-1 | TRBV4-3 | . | TGCGCCAGCTCACCAAGAGCGAACACTGAAGCTTTCTTT | CASSPRANTEAFF
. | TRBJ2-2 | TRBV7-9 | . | TGTGCCAGCAGCCAGGCTATCACCGGGGAGCTGTTTTTT | CASSQAITGELFF
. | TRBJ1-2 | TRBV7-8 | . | TGTGCCAGCAGCCCTAGGGGTGGCTACACCTTC | CASSPRGGYTF
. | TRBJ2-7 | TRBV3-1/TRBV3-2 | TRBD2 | TGTGCCAGCAGCCACCTAGCGGGGCAAGCCCACTACGAGCAGTACTTC | CASSHLAGQAHYEQYF
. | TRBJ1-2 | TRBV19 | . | TGTGCCAGCCTAGACCTCCGACAGGCTAACTATGGCTACACCTTC | CASLDLRQANYGYTF
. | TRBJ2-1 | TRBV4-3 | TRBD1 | TGCGCCAGCAGCCAAGGGGACAGGGGGCGGTTAGATGAGCAGTTCTTC | CASSQGDRGRLDEQFF
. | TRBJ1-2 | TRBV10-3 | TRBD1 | TGTGCCATCACTCTCGGACAGGGCGACTATGGCTACACCTTC | CAITLGQGDYGYTF
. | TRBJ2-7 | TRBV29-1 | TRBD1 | TGCAGCGCCCGGACAGGTTTTTACGAGCAGTACTTC | CSARTGFYEQYF
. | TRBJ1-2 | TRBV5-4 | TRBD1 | TGTGCCAGCAGCTTGGACACAGGGGATGGCTACACCTTC | CASSLDTGDGYTF
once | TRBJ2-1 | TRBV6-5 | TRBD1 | TGTGCCAGCAGAAACAGGGGTCTTTACAATGAGCAGTTCTTC | CASRNRGLYNEQFF
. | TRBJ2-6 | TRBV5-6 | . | TGTGCCAGCAGCTCAGGAGAGGGTATGGTCTCTGGGGCCAACGTCCTGACTTTC | CASSSGEGMVSGANVLTF
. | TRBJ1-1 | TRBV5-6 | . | TGTGCCAGCAGCTTGGAGCCGAACACTGAAGCTTTCTTT | CASSLEPNTEAFF